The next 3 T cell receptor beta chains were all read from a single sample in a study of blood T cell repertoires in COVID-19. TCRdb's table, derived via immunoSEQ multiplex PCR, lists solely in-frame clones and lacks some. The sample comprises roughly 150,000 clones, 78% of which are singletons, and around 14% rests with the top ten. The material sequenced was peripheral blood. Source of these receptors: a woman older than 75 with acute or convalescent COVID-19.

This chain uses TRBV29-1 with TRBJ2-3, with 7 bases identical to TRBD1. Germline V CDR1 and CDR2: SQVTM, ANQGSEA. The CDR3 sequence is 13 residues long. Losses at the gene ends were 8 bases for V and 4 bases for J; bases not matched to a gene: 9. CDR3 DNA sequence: TGCAGCTTACAGGGGTCTTTCGCAGATACGCAGTATTTT. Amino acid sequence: CSLQGSFADTQYF.

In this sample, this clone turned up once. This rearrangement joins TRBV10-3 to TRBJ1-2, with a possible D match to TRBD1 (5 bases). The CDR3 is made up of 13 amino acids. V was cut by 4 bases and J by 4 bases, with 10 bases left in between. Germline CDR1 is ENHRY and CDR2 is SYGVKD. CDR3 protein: CAISGEGLYGYTF. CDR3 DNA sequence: TGTGCCATCAGTGGGGAGGGGCTCTATGGCTACACCTTC.

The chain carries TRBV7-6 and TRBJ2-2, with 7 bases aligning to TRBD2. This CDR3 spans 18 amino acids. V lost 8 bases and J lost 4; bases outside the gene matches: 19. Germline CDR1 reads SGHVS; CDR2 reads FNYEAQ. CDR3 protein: CASSSGRVWGFGTGELFF. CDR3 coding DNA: TGTGCCAGCTCATCGGGGAGGGTCTGGGGTTTCGGCACCGGGGAGCTGTTTTTT.